The clone carrying this T cell receptor (beta chain) has more than one count but fewer than ten. Its antigen is unidentified. TCRdb called the RACE reads again in MiXCR, with one record for every CDR3 protein. Of roughly 380,000 distinct CDR3 sequences in the sample, roughly 4.6% were seen once. This sample was taken from a study of human T cells and chemical hapten exposure. Time point indicated: pre-sensitization, week 0. Treatment of the sample: therapeutic diphenylcyclopropenone sensitization with weekly scalp DPC. General study points: Relative to control repertoires, expanded TCRs gave rise to significantly more large CDR3 similarity clusters.

Specimen: whole blood, collected in connection with sensitization to the hapten diphenylcyclopropenone (DPC). The TCR originated in a woman in her fifties or sixties with alopecia areata. Some clones in this sample may be carry-over from other donors' samples.

The CDR3 is CASSQLAGVVGELFF. The CDR3 DNA reads as TGTGCCAGCAGCCAACTAGCGGGAGTGGTCGGGGAGCTGTTTTTT. V usage is TRBV11-2 and J usage is TRBJ2-2, with 11 bases fitting TRBD2. CDR3 length: 15 amino acids. Germline V gene lookup returns CDR1 SGHAT and CDR2 FQNNGV. V shed 5 bases, J shed 7 bases, and the junction held 6 bases outside the gene matches.